These T cell receptor beta chains were read from a single sample in a study of T cells after posttransplantation cyclophosphamide. The data were produced by immunoSEQ multiplex PCR, yet TCRdb's version contains in-frame clones alone and is incomplete. The profile shows roughly 23,000 clones, 95% to 98% of them singletons. The sequencing input was naive CD4+ T cells sorted from PBMCs. The receptors were sampled from a man in his fifties in good health, CMV-negative, and a related stem cell transplant donor. The CDR3 runs from the conserved cysteine through the conserved F or W.

TRBV27	TRBJ1-4	CASMDSWDEKLFF
TRBV2	TRBJ2-5	CASRRTAFAQETQYF
TRBV11-2	TRBJ2-2	CASIPSGRGTNTGELFF
TRBV4-3	TRBJ1-6	CASSQLGQGSSPLHF
TRBV19	TRBJ2-7	CASSSPGQTLGEQYF
TRBV10-3	TRBJ1-1	CAIATLTGENTEAFF
TRBV9	TRBJ1-6	CASSVASGQGNSPLHF
TRBV30	TRBJ2-6	CAWRGGSGANVLTF
TRBV6-6	TRBJ1-2	CASSYSRTEARGYTF
TRBV29-1	TRBJ2-1	CSVTSRGRNSEQFF
TRBV27	TRBJ2-5	CASRTGPNQETQYF
TRBV19	TRBJ1-1	CASRGQTGNTEAFF
TRBV11-2	TRBJ2-7	CASSLVSGLGMREQYF
TRBV7-3	TRBJ2-3	CASSKSRTGEGTDTQYF
TRBV27	TRBJ1-1	CASSETGGTEAFF
TRBV6-5	TRBJ2-7	CASSSAGDNEQYF
TRBV30	TRBJ2-4	CAWTRAGLKNIQYF
TRBV7-2	TRBJ1-6	CASSLQGSYNSPLHF
TRBV5-1	TRBJ2-5	CASSLRDRASETQYF
TRBV6-6	TRBJ1-2	CASSYGTGAGYGYTF
TRBV7-9	TRBJ2-1	CASSLGLPYNEQFF
TRBV7-9	TRBJ2-1	CASRLPGLGSYNEQFF
TRBV28	TRBJ1-2	CASSPTGGYGYTF
TRBV5-1	TRBJ2-2	CASRARGVNTGELFF
TRBV2	TRBJ1-1	CASSPDRGAFF
TRBV19	TRBJ1-5	CASSMGGQAQPQHF
TRBV6-5	TRBJ1-3	CASSRSSGNTIYF
TRBV4-3	TRBJ2-7	CASSQADGLYEQYF
TRBV5-1	TRBJ2-1	CASSDRGSYNEQFF
TRBV9	TRBJ2-5	CASSGQQGAPFETQYF
TRBV9	TRBJ1-2	CASSVAGGDGYTF
TRBV19	TRBJ2-5	CASSPWTGVVETQYF
TRBV2	TRBJ2-2	CASSAGDADTGELFF
TRBV7-2	TRBJ2-2	CASRVGGGSTGELFF
TRBV6-5	TRBJ2-5	CASSPTVRETQYF
TRBV6-5	TRBJ2-7	CASRLTATYEQYF
TRBV6-1	TRBJ2-7	CASTESGDSSSEYF
TRBV10-3	TRBJ1-2	CAISDTGQNGYTF